Following are 4 T cell receptor beta chains from one sample sequenced in a study of blood T cell repertoires in COVID-19. Clones were sequenced by immunoSEQ multiplex PCR, and TCRdb holds only the in-frame ones, with some missing. This sample has about 64,000 clones; 88% occur once, and the top ten carry roughly 43%. Sequencing was carried out using peripheral blood. These receptors were obtained from a woman aged 55-70 years with COVID-19, enrolled during active disease.

The V call is TRBV19, the J call TRBJ2-7; D unclear. The CDR3 length is 13 residues. Trimming cost V 3 bases and J 0 bases, with 6 bases left between them. Germline CDR1 is LNHDA and CDR2 is SQIVND (reference sequence). CDR3 DNA: TGTGCCAGTAGTATCCACAACTCCTACGAGCAGTACTTC. Encoded protein: CASSIHNSYEQYF. The full variable domain, rest sourced from reference TRBV19 and TRBJ2-7, is DGGITQSPKYLFRKEGQNVTLSCEQNLNHDAMYWYRQDPGQGLRLIYYSQIVNDFQKGDIAEGYSVSREKKESFPLTVTSAQKNPTAFYLCASSIHNSYEQYFGPGTRLTVT.

V is TRBV5-1 and J is TRBJ2-3; a weak D match, TRBD1 (5 bases). V lost 4 bases and J 5 bases, leaving 14 bases between the germline ends. Germline values: CDR1 SGHRS, CDR2 YFSETQ. CDR3 size: 14 residues. The CDR3 is CASSQSGAQDTQYF. The DNA for the CDR3 is TGCGCCAGCAGCCAAAGTGGGGCGCAAGATACGCAGTATTTT.

The V call is TRBV7-9, the J call TRBJ1-6; D perhaps matches TRBD1 (5 bases). This CDR3 is built from 13 residues. Trimming took 4 bases from V and 9 from J, leaving 10 bases between them. Germline values: CDR1 SEHNR, CDR2 FQNEAQ (reference sequence). CDR3 in amino acids: CASSYPGGSPLHF. The DNA of the CDR3 is TGTGCCAGCAGCTATCCGGGGGGTTCACCCCTCCACTTT.

The CDR3: CASKRGKNTEAFF. CDR3 nucleotides: TGTGCCAGCAAGAGGGGGAAGAACACTGAAGCTTTCTTT. The J gene is TRBJ1-1, the V gene TRBV6-5; TRBD1 might be the D (6 bases). Germline CDR1 and CDR2: MNHEY and SVGAGI. CDR3 length equals 13 residues. Trimming took off 7 bases at V and 1 base at J, with 10 bases between the two ends.